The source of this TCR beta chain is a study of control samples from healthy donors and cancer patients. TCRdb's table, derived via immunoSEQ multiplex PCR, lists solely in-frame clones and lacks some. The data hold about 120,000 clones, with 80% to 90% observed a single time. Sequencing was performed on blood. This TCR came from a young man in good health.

CDR3 sequence reads: CASSLGTGGSFSYEQYF. DNA for the CDR3: TGTGCCAGCAGCTTAGGGACAGGGGGCTCATTCTCCTACGAGCAGTACTTC. V and J are TRBV7-9 and TRBJ2-7; 11 bases fit TRBD1. Germline trimming cut 1 base from V and 0 bases from J; bases unmatched to any gene: 5. The CDR3 runs 17 residues. The germline CDR1 and CDR2 sequences are SEHNR and FQNEAQ (reference sequence).